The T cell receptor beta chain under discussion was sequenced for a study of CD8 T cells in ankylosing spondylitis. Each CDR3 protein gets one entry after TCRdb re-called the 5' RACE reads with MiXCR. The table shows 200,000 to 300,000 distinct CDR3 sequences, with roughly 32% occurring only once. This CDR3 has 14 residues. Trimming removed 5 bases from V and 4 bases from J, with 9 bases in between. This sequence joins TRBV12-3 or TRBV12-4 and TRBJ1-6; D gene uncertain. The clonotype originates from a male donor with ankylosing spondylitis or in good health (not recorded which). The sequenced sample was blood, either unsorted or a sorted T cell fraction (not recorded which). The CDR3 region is CASSRGVYNSPLHF. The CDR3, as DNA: TGTGCCAGCAGTCGCGGGGTTTATAATTCACCCCTCCACTTT.